What follows are 3 T cell receptor beta chains derived from one specimen sequenced in a study of human T cells and chemical hapten exposure (dated by TCRdb to about 2021). In light of the paper, this sample's time point label describes: patch test 3, about 24 weeks after DPC sensitization. Taken with the paper, the label for treatment or condition translates to: therapeutic diphenylcyclopropenone sensitization with weekly scalp DPC. The library relied on RACE. Instrument used: NextSeq 500. TCRdb trimmed public reads at Q25 via fastp, called clones via MiXCR and kept in-frame beta chains. Rows are combined by CDR3 protein, so each entry shows the most common genes and DNA. For this sample there are under 75,000 distinct CDR3 sequences; roughly 10% appear just once. The ten largest clones capture 1.4% of the sample. The input for sequencing was whole blood, taken in connection with sensitization to the hapten diphenylcyclopropenone (DPC). These receptors all stem from a woman aged 50 to 65 with alopecia areata. Some clones in this sample may be carry-over from other donors' samples.

Concerning this clonotype itself: Sequence at one end of the junction differs from germline and may be a read error. This chain links TRBV28 with TRBJ1-2; 8 bases map to TRBD1. Germline values: CDR1 MDHEN, CDR2 SYDVKM. The CDR3 loop spans 12 amino acids. CDR3 sequence: CASSFLQGESAF. CDR3 in DNA: TGTGCCAGCAGTTTTCTACAGGGGGAAAGCGCCTTC.

This clonotype turned up a few times. This sequence joins TRBV3-1 and TRBJ2-6; 7 bases map to TRBD2. V trimming: 1 base; J trimming: 4 bases; junction bases outside the gene matches: 4. The CDR3 length is 16 residues. CDR1 LGHDT and CDR2 YNNKEL come from the germline V gene (reference sequence). CDR3 sequence (DNA): TGTGCCAGCAGCCAAGGAAGCGGGAACGGGGCCAACGTCCTGACTTTC. Translation gives CASSQGSGNGANVLTF.

This clonotype showed up many times. The V and J genes are TRBV5-5 and TRBJ1-1; 7 bases are a match to TRBD1. The V and J ends lost 4 bases and 4 bases, in that order; junction bases with no gene match: 10. Germline V gives CDR1 SGHKS, CDR2 YYEKEE (reference sequence). The CDR3 runs 15 residues. The CDR3 nucleotides read TGTGCCAGCAGCACCGGACAGGCTGCGGTCACTGAAGCTTTCTTT. Amino acids: CASSTGQAAVTEAFF.